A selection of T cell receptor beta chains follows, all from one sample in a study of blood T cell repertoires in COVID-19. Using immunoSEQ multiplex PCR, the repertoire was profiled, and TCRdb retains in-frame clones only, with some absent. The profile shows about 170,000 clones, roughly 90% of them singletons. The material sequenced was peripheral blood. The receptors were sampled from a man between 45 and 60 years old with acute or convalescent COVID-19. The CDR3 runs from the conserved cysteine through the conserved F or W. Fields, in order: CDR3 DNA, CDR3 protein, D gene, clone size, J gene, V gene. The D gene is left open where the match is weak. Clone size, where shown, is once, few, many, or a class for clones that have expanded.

TGTGCCAGTAGTCCAGAGGGACAGGGAGTAGATGAGCAGTTCTTC CASSPEGQGVDEQFF TRBD1 . TRBJ2-1 TRBV19
TGTGCCAGTAGTATCATGGCGGGAGATACGCAGTATTTT CASSIMAGDTQYF . . TRBJ2-3 TRBV19
TGTGCCAGCAGCCCAAGCGGTATACCGGTCCACACTGAAGCTTTCTTT CASSPSGIPVHTEAFF . . TRBJ1-1 TRBV3-1/TRBV3-2
TGTGCCAGCAGACAAATCCGGGGGGCGAATGAGCAGTTCTTC CASRQIRGANEQFF . once TRBJ2-1 TRBV7-9
TGTGCCAGCAGTCAATCGCCCGACTTGCAGTACTTC CASSQSPDLQYF . . TRBJ2-7 TRBV6-2/TRBV6-3
TGTGCCAGTAGTCCCGGGACAGGAAGCTCCTACAATGAGCAGTTCTTC CASSPGTGSSYNEQFF TRBD1 . TRBJ2-1 TRBV19
TGCGCCAGCAGTGTTGGAGGGAATCCACGCGAGCAGTACTTC CASSVGGNPREQYF . . TRBJ2-7 TRBV10-1
TGTGCCAGCAGTTTGACAGCGAACACTGAAGCTTTCTTT CASSLTANTEAFF . . TRBJ1-1 TRBV27
TGCGCCAGCAGCCAAGAACAGGGGAGGAAAGAGACCCAGTACTTC CASSQEQGRKETQYF . . TRBJ2-5 TRBV4-3
TGTGCCAGCAGCCCCCGACCGGGACAGGGGAACGAGCAGTACTTC CASSPRPGQGNEQYF TRBD1 . TRBJ2-7 TRBV5-5
TGTGCCAGCAGTTTATGGGCTAGCGGGAGTGTGAATGAGCAGTTCTTC CASSLWASGSVNEQFF TRBD2 . TRBJ2-1 TRBV28
TGCGCCAGCAGCCAAGTCCAGGCGGGGGGATATGAGCAGTTCTTC CASSQVQAGGYEQFF TRBD2 once TRBJ2-1 TRBV4-1
TGTGCCAGCAGCGCCCGGACTGACGGGCCCCAATCCAACTATGGCTACACCTTC CASSARTDGPQSNYGYTF . . TRBJ1-2 TRBV7-6
TGTGCCAGTAGCCGACAGGCCGGGGCGAACACCGGGGAGCTGTTTTTT CASSRQAGANTGELFF . . TRBJ2-2 TRBV19
TGTGCCAGCAGCTTGGGCGGGGACTATGGCTACACCTTC CASSLGGDYGYTF . . TRBJ1-2 TRBV5-8
TGTGCCAGCAGTGAAGCGTTGGGACAGGGGTCGCCCCAGCATTTT CASSEALGQGSPQHF TRBD1 . TRBJ1-5 TRBV2
TGTGCCAGCAGCGTAGCGCAGGGGGCGACTAATGAAAAACTGTTTTTT CASSVAQGATNEKLFF TRBD1 . TRBJ1-4 TRBV9